This T cell receptor beta chain was documented in a study of CD8+CD57+ T cells in acquired aplastic anemia. Germline V gene sequence: CDR1 LNHDA, CDR2 SQIVND (reference sequence). The CDR3 length is 16 residues. For CDR3 and TCR beta VDJ profiling, genomic DNA was the template used. TCRdb re-analysed the reads in MiXCR, keeping a single row per CDR3 protein. The sample lists about 210,000 distinct CDR3 sequences; 61% were seen once. Remarks on this clonotype: An end of the junction differs from the germline gene, which may be a read error.

Sequencing was performed on sorted CD4+, CD8+, or CD8+CD57+ T cells (not recorded which) from PBMCs. The chain is built from TRBV19 and TRBJ2-1; D might be TRBD1 (6 bases). This TCR was recovered from a human donor in good health. CDR3 amino acids: CASSLVGHPLYNDQFF. DNA of the CDR3: TGTGCCAGTAGTCTTGTGGGACACCCCCTCTACAATGATCAGTTCTTC.